The entry below describes one TCR beta chain. The antigen remains undetermined. The data belong to a study of beta chain features in type 1 diabetes. Whole-study findings and limits: Among patients, naive, central memory and Treg TCRB repertoires appeared more similar than among healthy donors.

V lost 6 bases and J lost 8, with 10 bases in between. The germline V gene has CDR1 DFQATT and CDR2 SNEGSKA (reference sequence). The CDR3 contains 11 residues. Sequenced material consisted of expressed TCRB transcripts (all of the isolated RNA was reverse transcribed). Each sample of naive, central memory or regulatory T cells had, on average, approximately 3.5 million reads. Profiling relied on immunoSEQ multiplex PCR, and the TCRdb table lists in-frame clones only, not all of them. The sample records some 300,000 clones, about 7.8% being singletons. This sequence joins TRBV20-1 and TRBJ1-4; D is uncertain. This TCR was sampled from a woman younger than 35 in good health. The specimen sequenced was central memory CD4+ T cells from blood. The CDR3 nucleotides are TGCAGTGCGGAGCAGGCGGAAAAACTGTTTTTT. Its protein is CSAEQAEKLFF.